The 5 T cell receptor beta chains presented below share a single source sample, sequenced in a study of regulatory T cells in long-lasting Graves disease. Arm-PCR with iRepertoire HTBI primers amplified the CDR3 regions for these TCR beta libraries. Via MiXCR, TCRdb re-called the multiplex PCR reads, giving one row per CDR3 protein. The table has about half a million distinct CDR3 sequences, about 20% seen once. Time point meaning: persistent/refractory GD, antithyroid drugs over 5 years with positive TRAb. RNA from PBMCs was the source of the TCR library. The source was peripheral blood mononuclear cells (PBMCs), collected when the disease was refractory, from a patient treated with antithyroid drugs. These receptors all stem from a female donor with Graves disease.

This clonotype has a handful of counts. At one of its ends the junction is not consistent with the germline gene, which may arise from a read error. The chain carries TRBV18 and TRBJ2-5; a weak D match, TRBD2 (5 bases). Germline lookup yields CDR1 KGHSH and CDR2 LQKENI. The CDR3 spans 12 residues. In nucleotides, the CDR3 is TGTGCCAGCTCATCCGGGAAGGAGACCCGGTACTTC. Its translation is CASSSGKETRYF. Combining the CDR3 with reference TRBV18 and TRBJ2-5 gives the whole variable domain NAGVMQNPRHLVRRRGQEARLRCSPMKGHSHVYWYRQLPEEGLKFMVYLQKENIIDESGMPKERFSAEFPKEGPSILRIQQVVRGDSAAYFCASSSGKETRYFGPGTRLLVL.

CDR3: CASSEGQHTGELFF. As DNA, the CDR3 is TGTGCCAGCAGTGAAGGACAGCACACCGGGGAGCTGTTTTTT. The chain employs TRBV6-1 and TRBJ2-2; D possibly corresponds to TRBD1 (5 bases). V was cut by 1 base and J by 3 bases, with 6 bases left in between. CDR3 length: 14 amino acids. Germline CDR1 and CDR2: MNHNS and SASEGT.

V and J are TRBV9 and TRBJ1-2; D gene unclear. Trimming left V 0 bases short and J 7 bases short, with 13 bases between. This CDR3 contains 14 residues. The germline CDR1 and CDR2 sequences are SGDLS and YYNGEE. CDR3 nucleotides: TGTGCCAGCAGCGTAGCTACCCAGCAGGCTGGCTACACCTTC. Its protein is CASSVATQQAGYTF.

About this clonotype: A clone one base away is much larger, so this may be a read error. The chain recombines TRBV6-2 or TRBV6-3 with TRBJ1-2; tentatively, D is TRBD1 (5 bases). Germline values: CDR1 MNHEY, CDR2 SVGEGT. V lost 8 bases and J lost 8, with 18 bases in between. The CDR3 has 13 residues. CDR3 loop: CASARGGTYGYTF. DNA for the CDR3: TGTGCCAGCGCCCGCGGGGGGACGTACGGCTACACCTTC.

The CDR3 DNA reads TGTGCCAGCAGCTTAGTTGGACAGGGGCCCACCGGGGAGCTGTTTTTT. Amino acid sequence: CASSLVGQGPTGELFF. The J gene is TRBJ2-2, the V gene TRBV7-9; 9 bases are a match to TRBD1. CDR1 and CDR2 (germline): SEHNR, FQNEAQ (reference sequence). The V segment lost 1 base and the J segment 4 bases; nucleotides outside the gene matches: 4. The length of the CDR3 is 16 residues. The variable domain in full, with the rest retrieved from reference TRBV7-9 and TRBJ2-2, is DTGVSQNPRHKITKRGQNVTFRCDPISEHNRLYWYRQTLGQGPEFLTYFQNEAQLEKSRLLSDRFSAERPKGSFSTLEIQRTEQGDSAMYLCASSLVGQGPTGELFFGEGSRLTVL.